This T cell receptor (beta chain) appears in the sequencing data of a study of blood T cells in healthy people across ages (dated by TCRdb to 2015 to 2017). For the wider study: Template switching captured roughly one uniquely barcoded TCR beta cDNA molecule per two T cells in model experiments. Using deep sequencing normalized with unique cDNA molecular identifiers, the study measured how TCR beta repertoire diversity changes with age. The donors were divided into four age groups: young (average approximately 15 years), middle-aged (under 40), aged (about 60) and long-lived (around 80). To avoid experimental bias, donors of different ages were spread randomly across the sequencing lanes. For two donors (one aged 18 to 29 and one aged 80 or older), the study analyzed two additional independent replicas of 1 million unique cDNA reads from the same blood draw. On the study overall, not on this receptor specifically: Because donor CMV infection status was unknown, age-related changes in expanded clonotypes were potentially confounded. A strong correlation was found between observed TCR beta diversity and the percentage of naive T cells measured by flow cytometry. Estimates of total diversity based on one million sequenced T cells were considered lower bounds and underestimates. As age increased, observed TCR beta diversity per million T cells dropped in a roughly linear way, and a significant reduction was already evident by age 40. Bulk unsorted PBMC profiling prevented conclusive comparison of naive and antigen-experienced compartments. Compared with the aged group, the long-lived group had more naive CD4+ T cells, fewer expanded clones and increased TCR diversity, suggesting age selection.

The approximately 39 donors, aged about 6 to 100 years, were systemically healthy Caucasian individuals from Russia. Each donor gave about 10 milliliters of peripheral blood, drawn into EDTA-treated Vacutainer tubes. Ficoll-Paque density-gradient centrifugation was used to isolate PBMCs, with at least 6.5 million obtained per sample. Total RNA was extracted from PBMCs with Trizol reagent, with at least 5.5 micrograms obtained per sample. Naive CD45RAhigh/CD27high T cell percentages were measured by flow cytometry on a PBMC aliquot from every donor. Libraries came from 5' RACE. This sample was sequenced with an Illumina HiSeq 2500. A second PCR of roughly 6 to 11 cycles was run with a J-beta primer mix and a sample-barcoded 5' primer. A template-switch 5' adaptor carrying 12 random nucleotides introduced a unique molecular identifier onto each TCR beta cDNA molecule. Each sample yielded at least 2.5 million CDR3-containing paired-end reads. First-strand cDNA synthesis was performed from all RNA using the Mint cDNA synthesis kit, with priming by a TRBC-specific oligonucleotide. After uracil-DNA glycosylase treatment, a first 18-cycle PCR used universal primers M1SS and BC2_uni_R on all cDNA. The source study handled its data this way. Normalization of each sample was performed by random selection of 1 million high-quality reads, each carrying a distinct molecular identifier. Reads with shared molecular identifiers were discarded instead of being binned into consensus sequences. MiTCR, set to a Q25 quality threshold and the strictest error-elimination algorithm, was used for CDR3 identification, clonotype clustering and error correction. A nonparametric unseen species model with Euler transformation was used to estimate a lower bound on total TCR beta diversity. TCRdb trimmed public reads at Q25 via fastp, called clones via MiXCR and kept in-frame beta chains. Every entry covers one CDR3 protein and lists the most common genes and DNA from its rows. TCRdb assigned the V and J calls; the authors' analysis was not used. The sample table shows more than 500,000 distinct CDR3 sequences, and 25% to 30% are seen once. Of the sample, approximately 17% falls within the top ten clones.

The germline V gene (reference sequence) yields SEHNR for CDR1 and FQNEAQ for CDR2. The CDR3 goes from the cysteine to the phenylalanine over 14 residues. Only CDR3 DNA remains: 42 bases, in frame from the first base. V is shortened by 2 bases, J by 5 bases, and the region joining them spans 12 bases. Concerning this clonotype: Its antigen specificity is not known. No clone much larger than this one lies a single base away; base qualities are absent.

Sample: blood. The sequence is built from TRBV7-9 and TRBJ1-1; too little of a D gene remains to name it. The source is a woman aged 70 to 79 in good health. The CDR3 region has the sequence CASSLLRGGTEAFF. The DNA sequence reads TGTGCCAGCAGCTTACTCCGGGGAGGGACTGAAGCTTTCTTT. Where the CDR3 stops, the reference TRBV7-9 and TRBJ1-1 genes take over; the full variable domain is DTGVSQNPRHKITKRGQNVTFRCDPISEHNRLYWYRQTLGQGPEFLTYFQNEAQLEKSRLLSDRFSAERPKGSFSTLEIQRTEQGDSAMYLCASSLLRGGTEAFFGQGTRLTVV.